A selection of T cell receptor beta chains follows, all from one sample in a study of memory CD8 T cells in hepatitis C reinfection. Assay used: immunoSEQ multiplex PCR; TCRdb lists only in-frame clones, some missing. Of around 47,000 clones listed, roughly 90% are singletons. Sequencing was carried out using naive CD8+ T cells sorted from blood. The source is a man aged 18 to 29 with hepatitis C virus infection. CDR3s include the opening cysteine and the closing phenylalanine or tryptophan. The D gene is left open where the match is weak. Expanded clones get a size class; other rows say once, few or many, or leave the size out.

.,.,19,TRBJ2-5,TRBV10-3,CAISDPDHLEGKIQETQYF,TGTGCCATCAGTGATCCTGATCATCTGGAGGGAAAAATCCAAGAGACCCAGTACTTC
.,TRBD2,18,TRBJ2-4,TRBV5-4,CASSPGLAGAKGNDIQYF,TGTGCCAGCAGCCCGGGACTAGCGGGGGCCAAGGGGAATGACATTCAGTACTTC
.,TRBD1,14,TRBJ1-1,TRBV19,CASALDRENTEAFF,TGTGCCAGTGCCCTCGACAGGGAGAACACTGAAGCTTTCTTT
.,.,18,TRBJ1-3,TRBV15,CATSRDWVDSYSGNTIYF,TGTGCCACCAGCAGAGATTGGGTAGATAGCTACTCTGGAAACACCATATATTTT
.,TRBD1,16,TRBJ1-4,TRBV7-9,CASSFGTGASGEKLFF,TGTGCCAGCAGCTTCGGGACAGGGGCCTCAGGTGAAAAACTGTTTTTT
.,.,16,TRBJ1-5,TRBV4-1,CASSQTDTWIGEPQHF,TGCGCCAGCAGCCAAACCGACACATGGATCGGGGAGCCCCAGCATTTT
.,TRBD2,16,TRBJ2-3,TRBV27,CASSSLAGVRLDTQYF,TGTGCCAGCAGTTCGCTAGCGGGAGTTCGCTTAGATACGCAGTATTTT
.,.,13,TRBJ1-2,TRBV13,CASSLITTGGYTF,TGTGCCAGCAGCTTAATCACGACCGGGGGCTACACCTTC
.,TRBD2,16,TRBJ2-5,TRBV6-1,CASSETSGSIQETQYF,TGTGCCAGCAGTGAAACTAGCGGTAGCATCCAAGAGACCCAGTACTTC
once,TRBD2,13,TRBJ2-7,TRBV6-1,CASNLAGHYEQYF,TGTGCCAGCAATTTAGCGGGGCACTACGAGCAGTACTTC
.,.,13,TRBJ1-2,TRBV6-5,CASSPQGLDGYTF,TGTGCCAGCAGCCCACAGGGTCTTGATGGCTACACCTTC
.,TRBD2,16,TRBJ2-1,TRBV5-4,CASSPTSGRLNNEQFF,TGTGCCAGCAGCCCTACTAGCGGGAGGCTCAACAATGAGCAGTTCTTC
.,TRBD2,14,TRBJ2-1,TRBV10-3,CAIKGRENDNEQFF,TGTGCCATCAAGGGGCGGGAGAATGACAATGAGCAGTTCTTC
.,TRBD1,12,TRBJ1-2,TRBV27,CASRDRGDGYTF,TGTGCCAGCAGAGACAGGGGGGATGGCTACACCTTC
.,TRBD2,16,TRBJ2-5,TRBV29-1,CSVEEPAGKYQETQYF,TGCAGCGTTGAAGAACCAGCGGGGAAGTACCAAGAGACCCAGTACTTC
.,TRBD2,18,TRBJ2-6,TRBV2,CASSEGLAGPSGANVLTF,TGTGCCAGCAGTGAAGGGTTAGCGGGTCCCTCTGGGGCCAACGTCCTGACTTTC
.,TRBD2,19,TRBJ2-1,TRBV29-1,CSVEGTGTSGPSSYNEQFF,TGCAGCGTTGAGGGAACCGGGACTAGCGGTCCTAGCTCCTACAATGAGCAGTTCTTC
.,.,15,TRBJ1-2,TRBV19,CASSLTVVRFDGYTF,TGTGCCAGTAGCTTGACAGTCGTAAGGTTCGATGGCTACACCTTC
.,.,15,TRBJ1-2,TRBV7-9,CASSLRTDPNYGYTF,TGTGCCAGCAGCTTAAGGACAGATCCGAACTATGGCTACACCTTC
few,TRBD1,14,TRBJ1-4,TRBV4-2,CASSQGTANEKLFF,TGTGCCAGCAGCCAGGGGACAGCTAATGAAAAACTGTTTTTT
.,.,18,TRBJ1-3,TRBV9,CASSVDWDNRGPGNTIYF,TGTGCCAGCAGCGTAGACTGGGATAACCGAGGGCCTGGAAACACCATATATTTT
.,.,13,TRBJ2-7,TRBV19,CASRSTDSYEQYF,TGTGCCAGTAGGTCAACCGACAGCTACGAGCAGTACTTC
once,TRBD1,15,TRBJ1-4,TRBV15,CATSRVTGTNEKLFF,TGTGCCACCAGCAGGGTGACAGGGACAAATGAAAAACTGTTTTTT
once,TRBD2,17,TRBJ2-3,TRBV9,CASSVVVAGGPVDTQYF,TGTGCCAGCAGCGTAGTGGTAGCGGGGGGGCCAGTAGATACGCAGTATTTT
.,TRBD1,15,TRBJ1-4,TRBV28,CASSKVGQPNEKLFF,TGTGCCAGCAGTAAAGTGGGACAGCCTAATGAAAAACTGTTTTTT
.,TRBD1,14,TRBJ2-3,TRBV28,CASRRTGGTDTQYF,TGTGCCAGCAGGAGGACAGGGGGCACAGATACGCAGTATTTT
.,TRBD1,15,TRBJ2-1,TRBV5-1,CASSLAGTGVNEQFF,TGCGCCAGCAGCTTGGCCGGGACAGGGGTAAATGAGCAGTTCTTC
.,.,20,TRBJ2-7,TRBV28,CASSLFRKGGGRAPDYEQYF,TGTGCCAGCAGTTTGTTCCGTAAGGGGGGTGGGAGGGCCCCCGACTACGAGCAGTACTTC